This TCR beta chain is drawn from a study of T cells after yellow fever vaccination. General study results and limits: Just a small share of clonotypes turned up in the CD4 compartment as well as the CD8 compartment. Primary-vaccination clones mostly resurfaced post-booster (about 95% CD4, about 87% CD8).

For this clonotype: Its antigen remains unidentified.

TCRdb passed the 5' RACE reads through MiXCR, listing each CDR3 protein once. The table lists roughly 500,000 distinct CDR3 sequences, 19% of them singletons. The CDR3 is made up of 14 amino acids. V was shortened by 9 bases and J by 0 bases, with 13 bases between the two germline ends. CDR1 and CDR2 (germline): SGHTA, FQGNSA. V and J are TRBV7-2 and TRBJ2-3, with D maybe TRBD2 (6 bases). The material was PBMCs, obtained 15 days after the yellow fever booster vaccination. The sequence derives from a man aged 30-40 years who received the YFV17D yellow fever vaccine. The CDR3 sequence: CASAVADSTDTQYF. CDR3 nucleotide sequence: TGTGCCAGTGCCGTAGCGGATAGCACAGATACGCAGTATTTT.